These T cell receptor beta chains were read from a single sample in a study of cytomegalovirus exposure and HLA in healthy donors. Produced via immunoSEQ multiplex PCR; TCRdb's table is partial and in-frame only. The sample consists of fewer than 250,000 clones, more than 75% of them appearing once. The sample comprised PBMCs. The receptors were gathered from a human donor in good health. Both conserved end residues are part of each CDR3. The order of the fields is clone size, D gene, V gene, J gene, CDR3 protein, CDR3 DNA. D genes are given only for firm matches. Size is stated for part of the rows, as once, few or many counts, or as a class when the clone is expanded.

>NA|NA|TRBV28|TRBJ1-5
CASSLNPWAQPQHF
TGTGCCAGCAGTTTAAACCCTTGGGCCCAGCCCCAGCATTTT
>NA|TRBD2|TRBV5-1|TRBJ2-5
CASSSGLAGETQYF
TGCGCCAGCAGCTCGGGACTAGCGGGAGAGACCCAGTACTTC
>NA|NA|TRBV19|TRBJ1-2
CASSRSEGYTF
TGTGCCAGTAGTAGGTCGGAGGGCTACACCTTC
>NA|TRBD2|TRBV11-2|TRBJ2-7
CASSLREGGGSYEQYF
TGTGCCAGCAGCTTACGGGAGGGAGGGGGTTCCTACGAGCAGTACTTC
>NA|TRBD2|TRBV4-1|TRBJ2-5
CASSLFPVAGPQETQYF
TGCGCCAGCAGCCTTTTTCCCGTAGCGGGCCCCCAAGAGACCCAGTACTTC
>NA|NA|TRBV6-5|TRBJ2-7
CASSPGTFNEQYF
TGTGCCAGCAGCCCCGGGACTTTCAACGAGCAGTACTTC
>NA|TRBD1|TRBV28|TRBJ2-3
CASSLPGQGGQDTQYF
TGTGCCAGCAGTTTGCCGGGACAGGGGGGGCAAGATACGCAGTATTTT
>NA|NA|TRBV6-5|TRBJ2-2
CASSYTPRAELFF
TGTGCCAGCAGTTATACGCCGCGAGCGGAGCTGTTTTTT
>NA|NA|TRBV5-1|TRBJ1-2
CASSPAPRDYGYTF
TGCGCCAGCAGCCCGGCCCCTCGGGACTATGGCTACACCTTC
>once|NA|TRBV6-1|TRBJ2-5
CASSEARGQPLETQYF
TGTGCCAGCAGTGAAGCAAGAGGACAGCCATTAGAGACCCAGTACTTC
>NA|TRBD2|TRBV12-5|TRBJ2-7
CASGLPPGAGGRTYEQYF
TGTGCTAGTGGTTTGCCCCCCGGGGCGGGAGGCCGGACCTACGAGCAGTACTTC